This T cell receptor (beta chain) was retrieved from a study of OX40 agonist ivuxolimab in advanced cancers. Overall study findings and caveats: At 0.1 to 3.0 mg/kg and by week 6, CD4+ and CD8+ T cells in the blood had expanded clonally. In the expanded peripheral T cells, antigen specificity was never determined.

Sequenced by immunoSEQ multiplex PCR; TCRdb stores in-frame clones only, minus some. Among 57,000 or so clones, 70% to 90% were seen once, and the ten largest hold 15% to 20%. This clone was seen only once. Its specificity is not known. From germline, CDR1 is MNHEY and CDR2 SMNVEV (reference sequence). The ends lost 2 bases at V and 3 bases at J; junction bases unmatched: 14. The CDR3 runs to 18 residues. This clonotype was sampled from an adult with an advanced solid tumor such as melanoma, head and neck, liver or kidney cancer. V usage is TRBV27 and J usage is TRBJ1-2; 8 bases are shared with TRBD1. Sequencing was performed on CD4+ or CD8+ T cells sorted from blood, taken in a trial of the OX40 agonist ivuxolimab. CDR3 protein: CASSLTPTGAKRDYGYTF. CDR3 sequence (DNA): TGTGCCAGCAGTTTAACCCCGACAGGGGCGAAACGTGACTATGGCTACACCTTC.